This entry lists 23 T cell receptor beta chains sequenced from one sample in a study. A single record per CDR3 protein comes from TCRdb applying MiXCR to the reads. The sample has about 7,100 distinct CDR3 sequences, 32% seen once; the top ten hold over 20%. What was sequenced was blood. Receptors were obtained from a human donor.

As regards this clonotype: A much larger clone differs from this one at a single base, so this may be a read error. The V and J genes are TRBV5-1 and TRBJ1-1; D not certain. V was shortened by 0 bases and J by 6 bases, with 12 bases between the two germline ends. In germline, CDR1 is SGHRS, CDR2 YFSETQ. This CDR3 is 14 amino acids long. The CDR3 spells CASSLVTGSAEAFF. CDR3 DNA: TGCGCCAGCAGCTTGGTCACGGGGAGCGCTGAAGCTTTCTTT.

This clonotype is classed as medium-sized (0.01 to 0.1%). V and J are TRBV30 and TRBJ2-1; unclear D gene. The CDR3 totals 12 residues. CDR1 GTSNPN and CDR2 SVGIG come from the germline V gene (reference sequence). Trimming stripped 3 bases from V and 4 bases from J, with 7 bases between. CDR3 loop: CAWSKIYNEQFF. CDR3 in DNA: TGTGCCTGGAGCAAGATATACAATGAGCAGTTCTTC.

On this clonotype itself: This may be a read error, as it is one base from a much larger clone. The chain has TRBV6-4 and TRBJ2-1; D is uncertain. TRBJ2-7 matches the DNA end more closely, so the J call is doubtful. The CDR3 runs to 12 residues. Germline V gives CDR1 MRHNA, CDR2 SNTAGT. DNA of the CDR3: TGTGCCAGCAGTGACTCCTACAATGAGCAGTACTTC. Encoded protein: CASSDSYNEQYF.

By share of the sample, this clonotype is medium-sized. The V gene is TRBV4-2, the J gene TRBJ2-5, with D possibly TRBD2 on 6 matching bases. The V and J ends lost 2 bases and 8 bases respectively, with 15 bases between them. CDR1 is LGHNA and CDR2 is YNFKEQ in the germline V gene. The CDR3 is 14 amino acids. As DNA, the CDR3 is TGTGCCAGCAGCCAATCGACTAGTATGGGAACCCAGTACTTC. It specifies CASSQSTSMGTQYF.

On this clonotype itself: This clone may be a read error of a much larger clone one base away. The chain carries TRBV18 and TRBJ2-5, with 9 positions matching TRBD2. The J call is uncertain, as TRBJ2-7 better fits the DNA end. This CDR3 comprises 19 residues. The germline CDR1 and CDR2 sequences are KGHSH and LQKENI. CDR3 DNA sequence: TGTTCCAGCTCACCGGTTTTTAGCGGGAGACCCCTGAGCTCCTACGAGCAGTACTTC. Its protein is CSSSPVFSGRPLSSYEQYF.

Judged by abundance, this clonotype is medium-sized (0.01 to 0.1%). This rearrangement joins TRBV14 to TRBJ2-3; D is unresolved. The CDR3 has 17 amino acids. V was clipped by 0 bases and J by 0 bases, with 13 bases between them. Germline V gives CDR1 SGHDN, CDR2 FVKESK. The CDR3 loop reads CASSQDSATSSTDTQYF. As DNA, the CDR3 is TGTGCCAGCAGCCAAGATTCGGCTACTTCTAGCACAGATACGCAGTATTTT.

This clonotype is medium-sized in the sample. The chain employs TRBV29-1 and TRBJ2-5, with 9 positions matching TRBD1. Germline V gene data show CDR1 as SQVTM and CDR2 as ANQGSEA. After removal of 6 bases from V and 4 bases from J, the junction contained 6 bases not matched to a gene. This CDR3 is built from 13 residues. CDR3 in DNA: TGCAGCGTGGGGACAGGGTTAGGAGAGACCCAGTACTTC. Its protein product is CSVGTGLGETQYF.

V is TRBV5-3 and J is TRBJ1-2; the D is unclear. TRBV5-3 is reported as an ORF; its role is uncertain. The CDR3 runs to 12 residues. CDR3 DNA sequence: TGTGCTAGAGCAGTCCCGATAGATGGCTACACCTTC. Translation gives CARAVPIDGYTF.

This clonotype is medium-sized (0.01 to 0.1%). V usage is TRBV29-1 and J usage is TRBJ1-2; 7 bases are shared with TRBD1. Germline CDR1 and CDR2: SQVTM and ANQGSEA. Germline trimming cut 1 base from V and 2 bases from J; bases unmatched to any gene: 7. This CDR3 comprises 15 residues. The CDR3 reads CSVEGDSNGNYGYTF. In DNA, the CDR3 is TGCAGCGTTGAAGGGGACAGCAATGGGAACTATGGCTACACCTTC.

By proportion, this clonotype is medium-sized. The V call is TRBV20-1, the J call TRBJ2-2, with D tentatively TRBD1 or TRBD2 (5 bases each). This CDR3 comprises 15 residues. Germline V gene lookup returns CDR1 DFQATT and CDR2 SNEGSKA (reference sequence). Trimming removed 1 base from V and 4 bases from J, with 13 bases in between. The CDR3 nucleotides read TGCAGTGCTAGAGTTCCGGGACGGTCCACCGGGGAGCTGTTTTTT. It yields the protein CSARVPGRSTGELFF.

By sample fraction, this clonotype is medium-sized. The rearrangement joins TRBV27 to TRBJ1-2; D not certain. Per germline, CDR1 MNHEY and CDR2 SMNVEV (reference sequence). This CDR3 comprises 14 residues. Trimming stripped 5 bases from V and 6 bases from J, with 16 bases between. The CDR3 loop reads CASSIGWGSDGYTF. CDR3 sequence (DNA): TGTGCCAGCAGTATAGGCTGGGGTTCGGATGGCTACACCTTC.

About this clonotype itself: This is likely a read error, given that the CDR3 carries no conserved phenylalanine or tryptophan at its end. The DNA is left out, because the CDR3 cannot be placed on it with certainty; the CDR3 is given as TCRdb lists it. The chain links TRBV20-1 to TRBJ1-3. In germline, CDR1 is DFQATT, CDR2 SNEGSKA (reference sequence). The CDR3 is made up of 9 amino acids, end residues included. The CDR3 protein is CSARDGRLA.

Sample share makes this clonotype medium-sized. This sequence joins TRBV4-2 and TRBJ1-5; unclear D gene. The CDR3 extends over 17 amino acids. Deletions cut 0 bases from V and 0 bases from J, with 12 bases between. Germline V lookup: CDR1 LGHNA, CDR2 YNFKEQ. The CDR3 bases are TGTGCCAGCAGCCAAGATCAGGCTCTTTCTAGCAATCAGCCCCAGCATTTT. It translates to CASSQDQALSSNQPQHF.

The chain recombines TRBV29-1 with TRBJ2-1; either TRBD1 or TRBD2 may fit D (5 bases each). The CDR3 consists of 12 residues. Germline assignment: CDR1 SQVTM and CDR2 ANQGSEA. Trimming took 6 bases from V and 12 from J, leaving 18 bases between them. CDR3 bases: TGCAGCGTCGCTACAGTGGGGGATACGCAGTTCTTC. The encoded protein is CSVATVGDTQFF.

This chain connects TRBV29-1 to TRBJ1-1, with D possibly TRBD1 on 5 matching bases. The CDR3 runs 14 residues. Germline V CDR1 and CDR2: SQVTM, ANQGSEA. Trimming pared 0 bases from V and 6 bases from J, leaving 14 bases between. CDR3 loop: CSVEDSRVGAEAFF. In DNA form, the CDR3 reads TGCAGCGTTGAAGATAGCAGGGTCGGAGCTGAAGCTTTCTTT.

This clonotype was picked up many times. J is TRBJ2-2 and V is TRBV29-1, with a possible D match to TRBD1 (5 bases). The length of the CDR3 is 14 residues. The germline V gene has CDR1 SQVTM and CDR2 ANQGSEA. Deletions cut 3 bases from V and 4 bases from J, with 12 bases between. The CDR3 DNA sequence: TGCAGCGTTGATGGGGCGCCGGGCACCGGGGAGCTGTTTTTT. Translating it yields CSVDGAPGTGELFF.

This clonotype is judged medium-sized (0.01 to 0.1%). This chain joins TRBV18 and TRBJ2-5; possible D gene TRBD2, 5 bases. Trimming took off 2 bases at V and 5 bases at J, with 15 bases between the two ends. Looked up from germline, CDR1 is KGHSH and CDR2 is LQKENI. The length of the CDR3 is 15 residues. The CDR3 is CASSPSGLTGETQYF. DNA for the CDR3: TGTGCCAGCTCACCATCCGGCCTCACGGGGGAGACCCAGTACTTC.

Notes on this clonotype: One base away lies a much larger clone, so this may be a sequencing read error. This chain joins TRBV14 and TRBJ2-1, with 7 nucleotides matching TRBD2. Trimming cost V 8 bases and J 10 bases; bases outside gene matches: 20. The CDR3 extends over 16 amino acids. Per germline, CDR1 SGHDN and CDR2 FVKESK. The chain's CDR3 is CASFTHGPAGTYEQFF. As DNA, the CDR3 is TGTGCCAGCTTCACCCATGGCCCAGCGGGGACCTACGAGCAGTTCTTC.

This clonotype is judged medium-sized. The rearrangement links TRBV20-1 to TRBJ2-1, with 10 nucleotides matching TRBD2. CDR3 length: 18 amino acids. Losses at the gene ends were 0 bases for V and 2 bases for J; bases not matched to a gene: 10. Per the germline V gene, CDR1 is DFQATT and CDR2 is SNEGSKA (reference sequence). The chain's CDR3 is CSAREGRLAGATYNEQFF. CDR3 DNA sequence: TGCAGTGCTAGAGAAGGCAGGCTAGCGGGAGCTACCTACAATGAGCAGTTCTTC.

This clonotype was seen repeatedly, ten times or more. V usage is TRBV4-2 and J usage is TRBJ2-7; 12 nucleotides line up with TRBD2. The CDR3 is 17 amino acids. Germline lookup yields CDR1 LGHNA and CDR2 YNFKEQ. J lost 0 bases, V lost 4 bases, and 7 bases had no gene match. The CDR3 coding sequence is TGTGCCAGCAGCCGCCTTGGACTAGCGGGGATCTCCTACGAGCAGTACTTC. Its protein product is CASSRLGLAGISYEQYF.

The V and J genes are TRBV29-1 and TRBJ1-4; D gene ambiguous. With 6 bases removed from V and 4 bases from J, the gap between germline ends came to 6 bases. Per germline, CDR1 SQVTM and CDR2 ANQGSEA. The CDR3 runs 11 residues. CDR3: CSVSYNEKLFF. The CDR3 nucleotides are TGCAGCGTAAGCTATAATGAAAAACTGTTTTTT.

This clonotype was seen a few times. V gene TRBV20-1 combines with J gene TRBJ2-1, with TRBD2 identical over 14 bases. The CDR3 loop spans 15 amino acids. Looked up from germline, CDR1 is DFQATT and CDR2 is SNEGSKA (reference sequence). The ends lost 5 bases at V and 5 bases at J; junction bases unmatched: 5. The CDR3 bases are TGCAGTGCTTTCAGACTAGCGGGAGGGAACAATGAGCAGTTCTTC. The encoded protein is CSAFRLAGGNNEQFF.

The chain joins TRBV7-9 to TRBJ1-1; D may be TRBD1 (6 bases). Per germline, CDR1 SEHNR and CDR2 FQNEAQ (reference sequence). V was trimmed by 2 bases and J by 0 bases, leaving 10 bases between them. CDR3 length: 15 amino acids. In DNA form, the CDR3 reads TGTGCCAGCAGCTTAAAAGGGGGGATGAACACTGAAGCTTTCTTT. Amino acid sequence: CASSLKGGMNTEAFF.